The 18 T cell receptor beta chains listed next were all sequenced from one sample in a study of cytomegalovirus exposure and HLA in healthy donors. Both 60 Vbeta primers and 13 Jbeta primers went into the PCR. Method: immunoSEQ multiplex PCR; TCRdb's copy keeps in-frame clones and lacks some. The sample records around 200,000 clones, 60% to 80% being singletons. Input material: PBMCs. Receptor source: a female donor in good health and CMV-seronegative.

The gene calls are TRBV4-3 and TRBJ2-7, with TRBD1 matching 8 bases. CDR1 and CDR2 from the germline V gene are LGHNA and YSLEER. V lost 0 bases and J lost 1; bases outside the gene matches: 5. The CDR3 spans 16 residues. CDR3 nucleotide sequence: TGCGCCAGCAGCCAAGATCGGACAGGGACTTCCTACGAGCAGTACTTC. Protein product: CASSQDRTGTSYEQYF.

The chain links TRBV5-8 to TRBJ1-6; 7 nucleotides match TRBD1. CDR1 SGHTS and CDR2 YDEGEE come from the germline V gene. The CDR3 has 13 residues. J was trimmed by 12 bases and V by 7 bases; bases with no gene match: 10. The CDR3 DNA sequence: TGTGCCAGCGGATCAGGAGACAGGGTACCCCTCCACTTT. This encodes CASGSGDRVPLHF.

The genes are TRBV29-1 and TRBJ2-1; TRBD2 matches at 10 bases. The trim removed 0 bases at V and 7 bases at J, leaving 6 bases unmatched. In germline, CDR1 is SQVTM, CDR2 ANQGSEA. The CDR3 is 15 amino acids. The CDR3 reads CSVEDPSGSRNEQFF. CDR3 nucleotide sequence: TGCAGCGTTGAAGATCCTAGCGGGAGTCGGAATGAGCAGTTCTTC.

The chain links TRBV23-1 to TRBJ2-7, with 9 bases lining up with TRBD1. TRBV23-1 is classed as an ORF, of uncertain function. The CDR3 sequence is 16 residues long. The J segment lost 5 bases and the V segment lost 7 bases, leaving 15 bases of the junction unmatched. The CDR3 nucleotides are TGCGCCAGCAACGACCCTCCGGGACAGGGTTTCCACGAGCAGTACTTC. This codes for CASNDPPGQGFHEQYF.

The chain combines TRBV21-1 with TRBJ2-7; the table gives TRBD1 as D, unverified against the DNA. TRBV21-1 constitutes a pseudogene. This CDR3 has 17 residues. CDR3 residues: CASSIKQIRDRAYEQYF. CDR3 sequence (DNA): TGTGCCAGCAGCATAAAGCAAATCCGGGACAGAGCCTACGAGCAGTACTTC.

J is TRBJ2-1 and V is TRBV7-9; TRBD2 matches at 8 bases. The CDR3 runs to 15 residues. Losses at the gene ends were 6 bases for V and 2 bases for J; bases not matched to a gene: 6. Per the germline V gene, CDR1 is SEHNR and CDR2 is FQNEAQ (reference sequence). The CDR3 region is CASSPTSGPYNEQFF. The DNA of the CDR3 is TGTGCCAGCAGTCCTACTAGCGGCCCCTACAATGAGCAGTTCTTC.

The table lists this clone with a count of one. The rearrangement links TRBV2 to TRBJ2-3; TRBD2 is a possible D gene (5 bases). Germline-derived CDR1 and CDR2 are SNHLY and FYNNEI. V was cut by 3 bases and J by 0 bases, with 16 bases left in between. The CDR3 runs to 17 residues. CDR3 DNA sequence: TGTGCCAGCAGTGATTCGGCTAGCAGCTCTAGCACAGATACGCAGTATTTT. Protein sequence: CASSDSASSSSTDTQYF.

The V and J genes are TRBV6-4 and TRBJ2-1; 12 positions agree with TRBD2. The CDR3 sequence is 15 residues long. V gave up 4 bases and J gave up 8 bases; unmatched junction bases: 6. CDR1 and CDR2 from the germline V gene are MRHNA and SNTAGT. This chain's CDR3 is CASSALAGGPYEQFF. The CDR3 DNA reads as TGTGCCAGCAGTGCCCTAGCGGGGGGGCCATATGAGCAGTTCTTC.

This clone has more than one count but fewer than ten. The chain recombines TRBV5-4 with TRBJ1-4, with 7 nucleotides matching TRBD1. The germline gives CDR1 SGHNT, CDR2 YYREEE (reference sequence). Trimming at V came to 4 bases and at J to 4 bases, leaving 7 bases not matched to a gene. There are 15 residues in the CDR3. CDR3 amino acids: CASSRGRDGNEKLFF. Here the CDR3 DNA reads TGTGCCAGCAGCAGGGGGCGCGATGGTAATGAAAAACTGTTTTTT.

The rearrangement uses TRBV28 and TRBJ1-2, with 12 bases aligning to TRBD1. CDR3 size: 15 residues. Germline lookup yields CDR1 MDHEN and CDR2 SYDVKM. V shed 1 base and J 7 bases; nucleotides not matched to a gene: 4. The CDR3 DNA reads TGTGCCAGCAGTTTATCCGGGACAGGGGGCGGTGGCTACACCTTC. This gives the protein CASSLSGTGGGGYTF.

The V and J genes are TRBV7-9 and TRBJ2-3, with 7 bases fitting TRBD1. The V gene end was trimmed by 5 bases and the J gene end by 1 base; junction bases not matched to a gene: 6. The germline gives CDR1 SEHNR, CDR2 FQNEAQ (reference sequence). CDR3 length: 15 residues. CDR3 sequence (DNA): TGTGCCAGCAGCCGAACCGGACAGGGCACAGATACGCAGTATTTT. It translates to CASSRTGQGTDTQYF.

This clone was seen only a few times. The rearrangement uses TRBV7-9 and TRBJ2-1; possible D gene TRBD2, 6 bases. This CDR3 contains 14 residues. Germline V gene data show CDR1 as SEHNR and CDR2 as FQNEAQ (reference sequence). The V and J ends lost 0 bases and 4 bases respectively, with 7 bases between them. This chain's CDR3 is CASSLAGGYNEQFF. The CDR3 coding sequence is TGTGCCAGCAGCTTAGCGGGGGGATACAATGAGCAGTTCTTC.

The genes are TRBV5-1 and TRBJ2-5, with D unresolved. This CDR3 is 15 amino acids long. V dropped 4 bases and J dropped 1 base, with 14 bases sitting between them. Germline CDR1 reads SGHRS; CDR2 reads YFSETQ. The CDR3 DNA reads TGCGCCAGCAGCCCGCTGGGCACACCCCAAGAGACCCAGTACTTC. Its translation is CASSPLGTPQETQYF.

This rearrangement joins TRBV4-3 to TRBJ1-2; 8 nucleotides match TRBD1. The length of the CDR3 is 15 residues. Trimming at V came to 2 bases and at J to 4 bases, leaving 6 bases not matched to a gene. The germline V gene encodes CDR1 LGHNA and CDR2 YSLEER. The CDR3 DNA follows: TGCGCCAGCAGCCAATACAGGGGGTATAGCTATGGCTACACCTTC. Amino acids: CASSQYRGYSYGYTF.

This clone was counted once. This chain links TRBV6-5 with TRBJ2-4; D unclear. CDR1 and CDR2 (germline): MNHEY, SVGAGI. CDR3 length: 14 amino acids. Trimming cost V 3 bases and J 2 bases, with 8 bases left between them. As DNA, the CDR3 is TGTGCCAGCAGTTATGGCACGTCCAAAAACATTCAGTACTTC. Its protein is CASSYGTSKNIQYF.

A single count supports this clone. This chain connects TRBV7-3 to TRBJ2-1; TRBD1 matches at 9 bases. Germline values: CDR1 SGHTA, CDR2 FQGTGA. V lost 4 bases and J lost 3; bases outside the gene matches: 4. The CDR3 contains 15 residues. The CDR3 here is CASSSDRGIYNEQFF. The CDR3, as DNA: TGTGCCAGCAGCTCGGACAGGGGTATCTACAATGAGCAGTTCTTC.

This chain joins TRBV4-1 and TRBJ1-2; D unresolved. The CDR3 runs to 17 residues. CDR1 is MGHRA and CDR2 is YSYEKL in the germline V gene. Trimming cost V 0 bases and J 4 bases, with 18 bases left between them. The chain's CDR3 is CASSQELGSPGSYGYTF. The CDR3 coding sequence is TGCGCCAGCAGCCAAGAACTAGGTAGCCCCGGAAGCTATGGCTACACCTTC.

V gene TRBV27 combines with J gene TRBJ2-7; maybe TRBD1 (6 bases). This CDR3 contains 14 residues. V lost 1 base, J lost 7 bases, and 14 bases lay in between. The germline gives CDR1 MNHEY, CDR2 SMNVEV (reference sequence). CDR3 in amino acids: CASSLFQGRFEQYF. The CDR3 nucleotides read TGTGCCAGCAGTTTATTTCAGGGGCGCTTTGAGCAGTACTTC.